These T cell receptor beta chains were read from a single sample in a study. TCRdb keeps only in-frame clones here, not all; method: immunoSEQ multiplex PCR. The sample lists around 50,000 clones, about 92% occurring once. Sequenced: PBMCs. The receptors were gathered from a man aged 40-49 years with rheumatoid arthritis. CDR3s include the opening cysteine and the closing phenylalanine or tryptophan. Each record gives: clone size, J gene, D gene, V gene, CDR3 length, CDR3 protein, CDR3 DNA. A D gene is named only where the DNA matches it firmly. Clone sizes are given selectively: once, few, many, or a class where the clone is expanded.

NA TRBJ2-2 NA TRBV7-2 17 CASSLVGRQSNTGELFF TGTGCCAGCAGCTTAGTGGGGAGACAGTCGAACACCGGGGAGCTGTTTTTT
NA TRBJ2-1 TRBD2 TRBV5-1 16 CASSLWTSGGLNEQFF TGCGCCAGCAGCCTCTGGACTAGCGGGGGGTTAAATGAGCAGTTCTTC
NA TRBJ1-1 NA TRBV30 13 CAWSVLGNTEAFF TGTGCCTGGAGTGTCCTGGGGAACACTGAAGCTTTCTTT
NA TRBJ2-7 NA TRBV27 13 CASSLGDVAEQYF TGTGCCAGCAGTTTAGGGGATGTTGCCGAGCAGTACTTC
NA TRBJ1-6 NA TRBV13 14 CASSLQENNSPLHF TGTGCCAGCAGTCTACAGGAAAATAATTCACCCCTCCACTTT
NA TRBJ2-1 NA TRBV7-8 14 CASGPGATYNEQFF TGTGCCAGCGGTCCAGGGGCGACTTACAATGAGCAGTTCTTC
NA TRBJ2-5 TRBD1 TRBV25-1 17 CASSELPAGQGRETQYF TGTGCCAGCAGTGAACTCCCCGCGGGACAGGGGAGGGAGACCCAGTACTTC
NA TRBJ2-5 NA TRBV7-6 14 CASSPALWMETQYF TGTGCCAGCAGCCCCGCCCTATGGATGGAGACCCAGTACTTC
NA TRBJ2-2 NA TRBV9 11 CASSVSGELFF TGTGCCAGCAGCGTATCCGGGGAGCTGTTTTTT
NA TRBJ2-2 TRBD1 TRBV27 17 CVSGFRKTGGNTGELFF TGTGTCAGCGGATTCCGGAAGACAGGGGGCAACACCGGGGAGCTGTTTTTT
NA TRBJ1-4 NA TRBV4-2 18 CASSQDGVEGHQNEKLFF TGTGCCAGCAGCCAAGACGGTGTCGAAGGACACCAGAATGAAAAACTGTTTTTT
NA TRBJ2-5 NA TRBV9 14 CASSPGAELKTQYF TGTGCCAGCAGCCCCGGGGCCGAATTGAAGACCCAGTACTTC
NA TRBJ2-7 NA TRBV24-1 11 CATSDSYEQYF TGTGCCACCAGTGATTCGTACGAGCAGTACTTC
NA TRBJ1-1 NA TRBV28 14 CASSLIRGLTEAFF TGTGCCAGCAGTTTAATACGTGGGCTCACTGAAGCTTTCTTT
NA TRBJ1-4 NA TRBV21-1 16 CASSPRVGGGDEKLFF TGTGCCAGCAGCCCGCGTGTGGGAGGGGGCGACGAAAAACTGTTTTTT
NA TRBJ2-1 NA TRBV12-3/TRBV12-4 13 CASISLRGNEQFF TGTGCCAGCATCTCTTTAAGGGGCAATGAGCAGTTCTTC
NA TRBJ1-6 TRBD1 TRBV19 15 CASSRRDREVSPLHF TGTGCCAGTAGTAGACGGGACAGGGAGGTCTCACCCCTCCACTTT
NA TRBJ1-1 NA TRBV6-5 15 CASSYSEGGLPEAFF TGTGCCAGCAGTTACTCTGAGGGTGGGTTGCCTGAAGCTTTCTTT
NA TRBJ2-3 TRBD1 TRBV5-4 14 CASSVQGTTDTQYF TGTGCCAGCAGCGTACAGGGGACCACAGATACGCAGTATTTT
once TRBJ2-2 TRBD2 TRBV11-2 15 CASSLGTSDTGELFF TGTGCCAGCAGCCTCGGGACTAGTGACACCGGGGAGCTGTTTTTT
NA TRBJ2-2 TRBD1 TRBV19 17 CASSTLLGQGIIGELFF TGTGCCAGTAGTACTCTTTTGGGACAGGGAATAATCGGGGAGCTGTTTTTT
NA TRBJ2-7 NA TRBV25-1 11 CASSDSYEQYF TGTGCCAGCAGTGACAGCTACGAGCAGTACTTC
NA TRBJ2-3 TRBD2 TRBV7-9 15 CASSLYSGTLDTQYF TGTGCCAGCAGCTTATATAGCGGGACCCTCGATACGCAGTATTTT
once TRBJ1-1 TRBD1 TRBV7-8 15 CASSLVRGQRAEAFF TGTGCCAGCAGCTTAGTTAGGGGGCAAAGGGCTGAAGCTTTCTTT
NA TRBJ1-6 NA TRBV28 13 CASHRDSLSPLHF TGTGCCAGCCATAGGGACTCTCTTTCACCCCTCCACTTT
NA TRBJ1-5 NA TRBV2 14 CASSDWQDNQPQHF TGTGCCAGCAGTGATTGGCAGGACAATCAGCCCCAGCATTTT
NA TRBJ2-3 TRBD2 TRBV6-6 18 CASSRSGTSGRSTDTQYF TGTGCCAGCAGTCGATCCGGGACTAGCGGGAGGAGCACAGATACGCAGTATTTT